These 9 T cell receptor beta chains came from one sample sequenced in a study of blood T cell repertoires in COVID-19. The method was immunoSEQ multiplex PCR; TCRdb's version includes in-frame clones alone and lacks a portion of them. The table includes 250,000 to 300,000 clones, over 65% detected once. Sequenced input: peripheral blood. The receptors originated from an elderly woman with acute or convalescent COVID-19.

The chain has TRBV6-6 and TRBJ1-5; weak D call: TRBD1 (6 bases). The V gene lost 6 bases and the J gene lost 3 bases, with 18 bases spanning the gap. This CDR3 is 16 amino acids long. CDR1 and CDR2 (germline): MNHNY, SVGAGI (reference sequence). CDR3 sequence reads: CASSRGAGAINQPQHF. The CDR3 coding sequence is TGTGCCAGCAGCCGGGGAGCAGGGGCCATCAATCAGCCCCAGCATTTT.

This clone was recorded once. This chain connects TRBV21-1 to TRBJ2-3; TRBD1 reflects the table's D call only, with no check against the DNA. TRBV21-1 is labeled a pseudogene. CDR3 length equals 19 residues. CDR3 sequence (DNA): TGTGCCAGCAGCCGACACCCTACGACAGGGGGCGTGGGCACAGATACGCAGTATTTT. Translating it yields CASSRHPTTGGVGTDTQYF.

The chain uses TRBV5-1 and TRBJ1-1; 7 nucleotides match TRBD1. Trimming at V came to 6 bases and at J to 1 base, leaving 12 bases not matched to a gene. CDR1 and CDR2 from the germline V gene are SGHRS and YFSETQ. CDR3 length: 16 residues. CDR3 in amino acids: CASTEQARGENTEAFF. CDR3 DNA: TGCGCCAGCACTGAACAGGCCAGGGGGGAGAACACTGAAGCTTTCTTT.

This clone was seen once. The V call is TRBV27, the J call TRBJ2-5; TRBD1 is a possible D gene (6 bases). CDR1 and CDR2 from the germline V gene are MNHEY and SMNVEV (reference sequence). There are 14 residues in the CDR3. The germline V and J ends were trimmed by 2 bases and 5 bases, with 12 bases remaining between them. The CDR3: CASSLRNRVETQYF. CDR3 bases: TGTGCCAGCAGTTTACGAAACAGGGTGGAGACCCAGTACTTC.

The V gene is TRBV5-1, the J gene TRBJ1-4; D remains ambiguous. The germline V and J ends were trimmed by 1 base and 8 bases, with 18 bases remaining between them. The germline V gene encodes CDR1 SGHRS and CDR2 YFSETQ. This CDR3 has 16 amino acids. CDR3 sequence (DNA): TGCGCCAGCAGCTTGTTTGAATGGGCGCCACCCGAAAAACTGTTTTTT. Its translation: CASSLFEWAPPEKLFF.

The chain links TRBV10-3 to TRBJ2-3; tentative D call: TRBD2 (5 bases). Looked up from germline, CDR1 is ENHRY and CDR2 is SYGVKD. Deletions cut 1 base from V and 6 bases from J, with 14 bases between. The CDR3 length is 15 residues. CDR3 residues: CAISEFGGSRDTQYF. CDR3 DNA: TGTGCCATCAGTGAGTTTGGTGGGAGTAGGGATACGCAGTATTTT.

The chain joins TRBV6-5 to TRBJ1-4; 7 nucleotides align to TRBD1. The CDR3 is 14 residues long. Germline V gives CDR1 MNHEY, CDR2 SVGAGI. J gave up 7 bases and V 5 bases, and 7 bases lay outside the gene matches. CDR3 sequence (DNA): TGTGCCAGCAGTCCCCGACAGGGAGGTGAAAAACTGTTTTTT. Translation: CASSPRQGGEKLFF.

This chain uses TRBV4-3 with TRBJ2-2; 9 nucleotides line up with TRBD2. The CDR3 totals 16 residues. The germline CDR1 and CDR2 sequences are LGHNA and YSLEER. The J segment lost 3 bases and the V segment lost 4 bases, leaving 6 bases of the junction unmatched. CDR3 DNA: TGCGCCAGCAGCCCTCGACTAGCGGATTACACCGGGGAGCTGTTTTTT. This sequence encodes CASSPRLADYTGELFF.

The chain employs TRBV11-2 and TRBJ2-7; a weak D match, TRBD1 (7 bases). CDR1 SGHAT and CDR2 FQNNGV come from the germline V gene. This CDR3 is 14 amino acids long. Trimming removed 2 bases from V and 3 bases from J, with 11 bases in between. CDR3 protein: CASSLQGGSYEQYF. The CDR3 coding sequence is TGTGCCAGCAGCTTACAGGGGGGCAGCTACGAGCAGTACTTC.